Below are 5 T cell receptor beta chains sequenced from a single sample in a study of T cells in localized non-small cell lung cancer. Repertoires were generated with immunoSEQ multiplex PCR, while TCRdb's copy carries only in-frame clones and drops some. The data hold over 20,000 clones, with about 88% observed a single time. The sequencing here drew on peripheral blood, taken before any cancer treatment. Receptor source: a male donor aged 60 or over with stage I squamous cell lung carcinoma.

The CDR3 DNA sequence: TGTGCCTGGAGTAAAGGAAGGAGGCTTGAAGCTTTCTTT. It specifies CAWSKGRRLEAFF. V and J are TRBV30 and TRBJ1-1, with D unresolved. Trimming stripped 2 bases from V and 7 bases from J, with 14 bases between. Germline V gene data show CDR1 as GTSNPN and CDR2 as SVGIG (reference sequence). This CDR3 contains 13 residues.

This chain connects TRBV5-1 to TRBJ1-1; the D gene is possibly TRBD1 (5 bases). The CDR3 length is 13 residues. Germline assignment: CDR1 SGHRS and CDR2 YFSETQ. The V gene lost 0 bases and the J gene lost 2 bases, with 5 bases spanning the gap. The CDR3 nucleotides read TGCGCCAGCAGCTTGGGGACAAACACTGAAGCTTTCTTT. Translation: CASSLGTNTEAFF.

This clone came up once. The V call is TRBV19, the J call TRBJ2-3, with TRBD2 identical over 8 bases. V shed 3 bases, J shed 1 base, and the junction held 9 bases outside the gene matches. The CDR3 consists of 17 residues. CDR1 LNHDA and CDR2 SQIVND come from the germline V gene (reference sequence). The CDR3 DNA reads TGTGCCAGTAGTATGGGATGGTCGCGGGAGGGCACAGATACGCAGTATTTT. It translates to CASSMGWSREGTDTQYF.

This rearrangement joins TRBV25-1 to TRBJ1-1; no firm D call. Trimming pared 3 bases from V and 3 bases from J, leaving 11 bases between. Germline V gene sequence: CDR1 MGHDK, CDR2 SYGVNS. This CDR3 has 14 amino acids. CDR3 sequence (DNA): TGTGCCAGCAGTGAGGAGGGCAGGTACACTGAAGCTTTCTTT. Its protein product is CASSEEGRYTEAFF.

The chain combines TRBV11-2 with TRBJ2-6, with TRBD1 matching over 8 bases. CDR1 and CDR2 (germline): SGHAT, FQNNGV. The CDR3 sequence is 18 residues long. With V trimmed by 4 bases and J by 0 bases, 8 bases remained unmatched. DNA for the CDR3: TGTGCCAGCAGCTCCGGGACAGGTAGCTTCTCTGGGGCCAACGTCCTGACTTTC. Translated, it gives CASSSGTGSFSGANVLTF.